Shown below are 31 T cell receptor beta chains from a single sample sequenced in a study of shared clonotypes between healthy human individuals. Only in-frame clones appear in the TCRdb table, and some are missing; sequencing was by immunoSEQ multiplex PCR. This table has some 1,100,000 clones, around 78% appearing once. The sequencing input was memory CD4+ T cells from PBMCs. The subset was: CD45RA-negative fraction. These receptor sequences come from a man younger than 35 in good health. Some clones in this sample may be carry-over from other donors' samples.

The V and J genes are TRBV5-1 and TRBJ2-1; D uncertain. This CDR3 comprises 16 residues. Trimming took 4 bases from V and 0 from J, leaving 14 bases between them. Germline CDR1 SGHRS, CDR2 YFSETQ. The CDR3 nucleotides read TGCGCCAGCAGCGCAGCCACTGATCACTCCTACAATGAGCAGTTCTTC. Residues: CASSAATDHSYNEQFF.

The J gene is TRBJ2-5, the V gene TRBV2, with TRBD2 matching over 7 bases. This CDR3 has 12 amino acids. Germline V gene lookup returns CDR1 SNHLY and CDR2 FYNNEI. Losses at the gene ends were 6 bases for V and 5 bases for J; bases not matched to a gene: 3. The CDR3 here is CASSRGGETQYF. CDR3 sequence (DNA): TGTGCCAGCAGCCGGGGAGGGGAGACCCAGTACTTC.

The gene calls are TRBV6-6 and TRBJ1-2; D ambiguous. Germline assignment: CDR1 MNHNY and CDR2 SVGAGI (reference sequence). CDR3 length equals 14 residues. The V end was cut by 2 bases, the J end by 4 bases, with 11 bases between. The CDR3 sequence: CASSYPTASYGYTF. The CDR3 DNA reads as TGTGCCAGCAGTTACCCAACAGCTAGCTATGGCTACACCTTC.

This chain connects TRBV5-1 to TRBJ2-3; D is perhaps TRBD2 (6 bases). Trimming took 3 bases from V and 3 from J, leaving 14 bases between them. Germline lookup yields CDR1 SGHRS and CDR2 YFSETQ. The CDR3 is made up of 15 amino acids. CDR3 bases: TGCGCCAGCAGCTCCTCCGGGAGTCAAACAGATACGCAGTATTTT. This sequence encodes CASSSSGSQTDTQYF.

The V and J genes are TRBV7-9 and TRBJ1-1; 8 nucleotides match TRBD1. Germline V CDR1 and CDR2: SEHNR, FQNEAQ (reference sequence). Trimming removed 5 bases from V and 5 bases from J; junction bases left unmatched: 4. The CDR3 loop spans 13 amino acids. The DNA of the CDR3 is TGTGCCAGCAGCCGACAGGGGATGACTGAAGCTTTCTTT. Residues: CASSRQGMTEAFF.

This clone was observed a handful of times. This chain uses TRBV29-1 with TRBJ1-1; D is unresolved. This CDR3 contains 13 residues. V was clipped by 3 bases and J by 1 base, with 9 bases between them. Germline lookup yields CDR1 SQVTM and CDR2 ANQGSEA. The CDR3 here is CSVDSGKNTEAFF. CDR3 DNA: TGCAGCGTTGACTCGGGGAAGAACACTGAAGCTTTCTTT.

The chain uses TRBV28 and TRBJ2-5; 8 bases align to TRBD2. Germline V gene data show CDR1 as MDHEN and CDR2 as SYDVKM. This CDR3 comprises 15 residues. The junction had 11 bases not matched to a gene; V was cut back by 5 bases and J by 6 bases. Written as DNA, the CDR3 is TGTGCCAGCAGTACTTTTAGCGGGATGGGAAAGACCCAGTACTTC. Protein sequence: CASSTFSGMGKTQYF.

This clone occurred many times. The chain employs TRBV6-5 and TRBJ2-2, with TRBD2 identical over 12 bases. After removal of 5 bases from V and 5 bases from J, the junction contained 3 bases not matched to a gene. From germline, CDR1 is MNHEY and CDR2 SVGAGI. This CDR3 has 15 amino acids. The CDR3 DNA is TGTGCCAGCAGTGTCGGACTAGCGGGGACCGGGGAGCTGTTTTTT. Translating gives CASSVGLAGTGELFF.

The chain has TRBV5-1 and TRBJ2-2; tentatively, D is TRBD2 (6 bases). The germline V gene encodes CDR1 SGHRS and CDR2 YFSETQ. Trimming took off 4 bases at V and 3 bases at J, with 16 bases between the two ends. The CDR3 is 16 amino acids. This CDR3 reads CASSRTIQSDTGELFF. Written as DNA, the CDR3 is TGCGCCAGCAGCCGGACTATCCAGTCGGACACCGGGGAGCTGTTTTTT.

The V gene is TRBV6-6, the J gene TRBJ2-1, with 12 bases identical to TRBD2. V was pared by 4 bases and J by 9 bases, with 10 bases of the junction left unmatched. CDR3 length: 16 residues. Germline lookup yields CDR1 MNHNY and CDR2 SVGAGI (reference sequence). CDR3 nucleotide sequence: TGTGCCAGCAGTTCGCCCGGTCTAGCGGGAGGGGCTGAGCAGTTCTTC. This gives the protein CASSSPGLAGGAEQFF.

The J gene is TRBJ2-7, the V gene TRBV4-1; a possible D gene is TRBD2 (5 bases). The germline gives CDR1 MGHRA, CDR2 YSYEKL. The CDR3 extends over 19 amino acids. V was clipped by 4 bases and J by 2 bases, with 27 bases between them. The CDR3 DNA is TGCGCCAGCAGCCTCAACGCCCCGCTTTTGCTAGCAAGAACCTACGAGCAGTACTTC. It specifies CASSLNAPLLLARTYEQYF.

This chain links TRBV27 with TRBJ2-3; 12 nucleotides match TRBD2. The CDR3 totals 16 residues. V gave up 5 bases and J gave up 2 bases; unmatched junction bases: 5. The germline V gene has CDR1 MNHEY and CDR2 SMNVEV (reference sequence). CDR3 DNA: TGTGCCAGCAGTCCCCTAGCGGGGGGGGCCACAGATACGCAGTATTTT. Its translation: CASSPLAGGATDTQYF.

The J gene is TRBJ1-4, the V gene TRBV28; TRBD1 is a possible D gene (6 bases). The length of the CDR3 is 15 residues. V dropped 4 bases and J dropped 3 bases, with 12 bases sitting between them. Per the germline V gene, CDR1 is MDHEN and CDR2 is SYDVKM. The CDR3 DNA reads TGTGCCAGCAGTTACGGGGGGGCGGCTAATGAAAAACTGTTTTTT. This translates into CASSYGGAANEKLFF. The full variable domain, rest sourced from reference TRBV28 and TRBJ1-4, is DVKVTQSSRYLVKRTGEKVFLECVQDMDHENMFWYRQDPGLGLRLIYFSYDVKMKEKGDIPEGYSVSREKKERFSLILESASTNQTSMYLCASSYGGAANEKLFFGSGTQLSVL.

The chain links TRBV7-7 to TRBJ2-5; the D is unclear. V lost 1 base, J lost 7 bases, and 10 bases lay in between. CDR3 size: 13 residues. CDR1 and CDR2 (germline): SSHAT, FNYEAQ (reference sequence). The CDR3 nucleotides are TGTGCCAGCAGCTTAGAAGGCTTCGGGACCCAGTACTTC. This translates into CASSLEGFGTQYF.

CDR3 amino acids: CASSVEEGLPYNEQFF. The DNA for the CDR3 is TGTGCCAGCAGCGTAGAGGAGGGACTACCCTACAATGAGCAGTTCTTC. The gene calls are TRBV9 and TRBJ2-1, with TRBD2 identical over 7 bases. V dropped 0 bases and J dropped 2; count of bases not matched to a gene: 5. Germline loops: CDR1 SGDLS, CDR2 YYNGEE. This CDR3 spans 16 amino acids. Looking up the rest from reference TRBV9 and TRBJ2-1 gives the full variable domain: DSGVTQTPKHLITATGQRVTLRCSPRSGDLSVYWYQQSLDQGLQFLIQYYNGEERAKGNILERFSAQQFPDLHSELNLSSLELGDSALYFCASSVEEGLPYNEQFFGPGTRLTVL.

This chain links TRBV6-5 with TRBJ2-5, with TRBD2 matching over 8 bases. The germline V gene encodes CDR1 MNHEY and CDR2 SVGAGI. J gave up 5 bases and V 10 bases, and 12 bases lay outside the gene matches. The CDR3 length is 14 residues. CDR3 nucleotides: TGTGCCACCTACCCCGGGGGGGGAAAGGAGACCCAGTACTTC. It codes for CATYPGGGKETQYF.

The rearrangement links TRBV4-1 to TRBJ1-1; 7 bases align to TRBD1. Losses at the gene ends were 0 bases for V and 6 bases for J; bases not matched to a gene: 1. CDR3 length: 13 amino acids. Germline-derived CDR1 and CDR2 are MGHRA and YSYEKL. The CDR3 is CASSQDRGPEAFF. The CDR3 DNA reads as TGCGCCAGCAGCCAAGATAGGGGGCCTGAAGCTTTCTTT.

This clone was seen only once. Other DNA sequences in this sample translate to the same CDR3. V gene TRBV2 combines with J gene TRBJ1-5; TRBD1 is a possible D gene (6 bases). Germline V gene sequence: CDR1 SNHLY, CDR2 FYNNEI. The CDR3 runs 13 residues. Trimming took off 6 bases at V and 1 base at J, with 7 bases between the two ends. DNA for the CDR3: TGTGCCAGCAGAGGACAGAGCAATCAGCCCCAGCATTTT. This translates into CASRGQSNQPQHF.

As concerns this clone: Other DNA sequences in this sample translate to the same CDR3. The CDR3 nucleotides read TGTGCCTGGAGTCCCGGGGGATATGGCTACACCTTC. It encodes CAWSPGGYGYTF. The chain carries TRBV30 and TRBJ1-2; perhaps TRBD1 as D (5 bases). In germline, CDR1 is GTSNPN, CDR2 SVGIG (reference sequence). Between the trimmed V and J ends, which lost 2 bases and 5 bases, there was a span of 9 bases. The length of the CDR3 is 12 residues. The full variable domain, its missing parts supplied by reference TRBV30 and TRBJ1-2, is SQTIHQWPATLVQPVGSPLSLECTVEGTSNPNLYWYRQAAGRGLQLLFYSVGIGQISSEVPQNLSASRPQDRQFILSSKKLLLSDSGFYLCAWSPGGYGYTFGSGTRLTVV.

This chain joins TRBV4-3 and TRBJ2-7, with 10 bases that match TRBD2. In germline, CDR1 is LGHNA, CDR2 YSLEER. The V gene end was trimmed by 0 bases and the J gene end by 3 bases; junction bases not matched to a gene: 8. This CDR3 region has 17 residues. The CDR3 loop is CASSQDIASGSFYEQYF. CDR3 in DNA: TGCGCCAGCAGCCAAGACATCGCTAGCGGGAGTTTCTACGAGCAGTACTTC.

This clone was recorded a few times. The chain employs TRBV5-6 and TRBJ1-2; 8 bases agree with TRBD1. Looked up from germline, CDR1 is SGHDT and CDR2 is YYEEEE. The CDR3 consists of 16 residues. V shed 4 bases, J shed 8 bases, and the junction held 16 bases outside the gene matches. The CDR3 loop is CASSVLQGAVVMGYTF. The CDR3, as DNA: TGTGCCAGCAGCGTGCTGCAGGGGGCCGTCGTGATGGGCTACACCTTC.

The CDR3: CASSRDTSGGKEQFF. The CDR3 nucleotides read TGCGCCAGCAGCCGCGATACTAGCGGGGGGAAAGAGCAGTTCTTC. The genes are TRBV4-3 and TRBJ2-1; 12 positions match TRBD2. CDR3 length equals 15 residues. CDR1 and CDR2 from the germline V gene are LGHNA and YSLEER. V lost 4 bases and J lost 10; bases outside the gene matches: 8.

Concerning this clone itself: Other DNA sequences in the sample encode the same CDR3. The CDR3 DNA follows: TGTGCCAGCAGTTACCGAGGGCTGGGGGGCTACACCTTC. Encoded protein: CASSYRGLGGYTF. The genes are TRBV6-5 and TRBJ1-2; D remains unclear. With 2 bases removed from V and 8 bases from J, the gap between germline ends came to 12 bases. CDR3 length: 13 amino acids. Germline loops: CDR1 MNHEY, CDR2 SVGAGI.

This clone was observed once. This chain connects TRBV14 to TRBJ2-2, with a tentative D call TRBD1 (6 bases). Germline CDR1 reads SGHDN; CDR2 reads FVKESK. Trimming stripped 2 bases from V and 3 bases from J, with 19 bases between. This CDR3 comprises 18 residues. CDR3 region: CASSQKIRLWTDTGELFF. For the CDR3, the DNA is TGTGCCAGCAGCCAAAAGATCCGCCTCTGGACAGACACCGGGGAGCTGTTTTTT.

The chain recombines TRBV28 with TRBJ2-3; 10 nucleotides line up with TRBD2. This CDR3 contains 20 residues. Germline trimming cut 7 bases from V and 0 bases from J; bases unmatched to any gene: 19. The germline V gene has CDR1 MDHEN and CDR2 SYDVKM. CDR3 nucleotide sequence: TGTGCCAGCACCTCTTATGCGAGACTAGCGGGTCATACTAGCACAGATACGCAGTATTTT. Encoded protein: CASTSYARLAGHTSTDTQYF.

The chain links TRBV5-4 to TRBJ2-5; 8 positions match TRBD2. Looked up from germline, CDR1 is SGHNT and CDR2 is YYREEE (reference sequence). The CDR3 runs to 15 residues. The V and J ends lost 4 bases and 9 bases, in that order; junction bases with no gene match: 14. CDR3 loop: CASSHSGGVQGAQYF. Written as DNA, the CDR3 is TGTGCCAGCAGCCACAGCGGGGGTGTACAAGGGGCCCAGTACTTC. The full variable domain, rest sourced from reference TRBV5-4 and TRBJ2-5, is ETGVTQSPTHLIKTRGQQVTLRCSSQSGHNTVSWYQQALGQGPQFIFQYYREEENGRGNFPPRFSGLQFPNYSSELNVNALELDDSALYLCASSHSGGVQGAQYFGPGTRLLVL.

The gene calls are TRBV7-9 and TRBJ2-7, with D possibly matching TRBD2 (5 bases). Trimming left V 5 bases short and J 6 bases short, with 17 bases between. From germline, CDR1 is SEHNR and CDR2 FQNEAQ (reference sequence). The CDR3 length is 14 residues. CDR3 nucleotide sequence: TGTGCCAGCAGCCTTGAGGGCAGAGTGAGCGAGCAGTACTTC. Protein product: CASSLEGRVSEQYF.

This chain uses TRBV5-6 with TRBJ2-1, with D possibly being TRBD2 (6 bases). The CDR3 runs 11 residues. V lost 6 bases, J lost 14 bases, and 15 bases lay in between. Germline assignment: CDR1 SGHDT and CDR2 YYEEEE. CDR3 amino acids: CASTAGGVEFF. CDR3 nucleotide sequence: TGTGCCAGCACTGCCGGAGGGGTGGAGTTCTTC.

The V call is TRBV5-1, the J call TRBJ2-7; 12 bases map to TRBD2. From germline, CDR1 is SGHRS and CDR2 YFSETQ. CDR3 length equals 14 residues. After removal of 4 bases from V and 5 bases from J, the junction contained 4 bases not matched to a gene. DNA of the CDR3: TGCGCCAGCAGCGCGACTAGCGGGAGAAACGAGCAGTACTTC. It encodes CASSATSGRNEQYF.

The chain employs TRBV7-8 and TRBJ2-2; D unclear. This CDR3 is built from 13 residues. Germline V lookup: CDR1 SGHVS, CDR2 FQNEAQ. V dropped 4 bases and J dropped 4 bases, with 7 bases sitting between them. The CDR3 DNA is TGTGCCAGCAGCTCCGACTTCACCGGGGAGCTGTTTTTT. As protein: CASSSDFTGELFF.

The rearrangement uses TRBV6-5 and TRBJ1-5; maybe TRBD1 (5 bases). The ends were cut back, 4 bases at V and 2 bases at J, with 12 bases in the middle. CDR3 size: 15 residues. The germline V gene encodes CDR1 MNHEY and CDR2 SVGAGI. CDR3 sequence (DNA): TGTGCCAGCAGTTTGTGGGGGGAACGCAATCAGCCCCAGCATTTT. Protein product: CASSLWGERNQPQHF.